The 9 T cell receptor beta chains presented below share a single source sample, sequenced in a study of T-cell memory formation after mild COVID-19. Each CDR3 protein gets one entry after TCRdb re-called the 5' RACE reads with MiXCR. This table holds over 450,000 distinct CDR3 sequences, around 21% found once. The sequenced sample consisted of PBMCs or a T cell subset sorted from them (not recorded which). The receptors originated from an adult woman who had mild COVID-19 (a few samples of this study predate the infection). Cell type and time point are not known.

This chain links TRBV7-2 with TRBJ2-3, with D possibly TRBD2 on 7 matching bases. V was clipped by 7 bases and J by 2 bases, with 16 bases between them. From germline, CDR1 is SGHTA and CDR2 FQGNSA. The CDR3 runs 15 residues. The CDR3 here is CASKGGVSPTDTQYF. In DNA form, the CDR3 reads TGTGCCAGCAAAGGGGGGGTATCCCCCACAGATACGCAGTATTTT.

Here the CDR3 DNA reads TGTGCCAGCAGTACAGGGTTTGGAACCGGGGAGCTGTTTTTT. Translation: CASSTGFGTGELFF. The rearrangement uses TRBV7-3 and TRBJ2-2; D perhaps matches TRBD1 (6 bases). This CDR3 spans 14 amino acids. Per germline, CDR1 SGHTA and CDR2 FQGTGA. With 6 bases removed from V and 5 bases from J, the gap between germline ends came to 13 bases.

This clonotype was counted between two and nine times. CDR3 sequence: CASSWVTGANVLTF. In DNA form, the CDR3 reads TGTGCCAGTTCCTGGGTAACTGGGGCCAACGTCCTGACTTTC. The chain combines TRBV19 with TRBJ2-6, with unresolved D. This CDR3 comprises 14 residues. The germline V and J ends were trimmed by 8 bases and 2 bases, with 10 bases remaining between them. Germline values: CDR1 LNHDA, CDR2 SQIVND (reference sequence).

CDR3 sequence: CASSQSFRGRTEAFF. The CDR3 bases are TGCGCCAGCAGCCAGTCATTTAGGGGGCGCACTGAAGCTTTCTTT. The chain recombines TRBV4-1 with TRBJ1-1; 7 bases fit TRBD1. The CDR3 sequence is 15 residues long. Losses at the gene ends were 3 bases for V and 4 bases for J; bases not matched to a gene: 8. In germline, CDR1 is MGHRA, CDR2 YSYEKL.

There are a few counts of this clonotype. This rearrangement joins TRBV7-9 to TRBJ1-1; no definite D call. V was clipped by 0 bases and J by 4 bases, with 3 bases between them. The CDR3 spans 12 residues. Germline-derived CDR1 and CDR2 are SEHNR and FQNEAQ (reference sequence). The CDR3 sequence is CASSLASTEAFF. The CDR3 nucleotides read TGTGCCAGCAGCTTAGCTAGCACTGAAGCTTTCTTT.

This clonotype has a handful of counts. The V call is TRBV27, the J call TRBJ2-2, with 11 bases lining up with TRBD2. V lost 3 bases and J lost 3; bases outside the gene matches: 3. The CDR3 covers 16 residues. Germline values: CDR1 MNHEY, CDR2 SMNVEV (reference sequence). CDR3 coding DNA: TGTGCCAGCAGTTTTAGCGGGGGGGCCGACACCGGGGAGCTGTTTTTT. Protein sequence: CASSFSGGADTGELFF.

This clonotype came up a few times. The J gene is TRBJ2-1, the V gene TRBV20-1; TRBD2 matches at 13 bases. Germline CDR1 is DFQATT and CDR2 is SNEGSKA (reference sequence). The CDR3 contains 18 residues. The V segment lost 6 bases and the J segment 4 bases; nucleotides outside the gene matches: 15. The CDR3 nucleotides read TGCAGTGCCACGACTAGCGGGAGGAAAGGGGGCAAATACAATGAGCAGTTCTTC. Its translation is CSATTSGRKGGKYNEQFF.

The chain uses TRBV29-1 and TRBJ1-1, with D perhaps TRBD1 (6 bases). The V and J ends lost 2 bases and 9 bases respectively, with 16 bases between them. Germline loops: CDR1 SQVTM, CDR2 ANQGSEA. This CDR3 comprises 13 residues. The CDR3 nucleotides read TGCAGCGTTGAATCAGTAGGGACATCCCAAGCTTTCTTT. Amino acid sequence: CSVESVGTSQAFF.

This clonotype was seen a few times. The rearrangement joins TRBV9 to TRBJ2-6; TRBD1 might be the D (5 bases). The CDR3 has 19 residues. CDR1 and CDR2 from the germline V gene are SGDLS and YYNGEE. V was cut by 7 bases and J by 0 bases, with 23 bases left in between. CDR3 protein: CASSPHDSSITSGANVLTF. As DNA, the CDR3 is TGTGCCAGCTCACCCCATGACAGCTCTATTACCTCTGGGGCCAACGTCCTGACTTTC.